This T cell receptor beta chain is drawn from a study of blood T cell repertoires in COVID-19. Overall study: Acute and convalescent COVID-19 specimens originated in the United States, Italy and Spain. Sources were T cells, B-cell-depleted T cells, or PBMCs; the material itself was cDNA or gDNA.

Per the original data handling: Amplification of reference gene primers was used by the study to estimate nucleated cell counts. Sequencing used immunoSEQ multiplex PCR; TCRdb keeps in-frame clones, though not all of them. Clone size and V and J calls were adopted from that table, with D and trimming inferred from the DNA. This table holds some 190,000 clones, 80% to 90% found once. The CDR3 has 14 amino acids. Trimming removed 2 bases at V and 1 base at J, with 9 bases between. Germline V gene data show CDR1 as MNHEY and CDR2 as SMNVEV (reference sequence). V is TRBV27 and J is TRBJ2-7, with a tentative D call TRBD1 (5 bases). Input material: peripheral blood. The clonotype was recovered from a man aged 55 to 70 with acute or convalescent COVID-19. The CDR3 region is CASSLRQGSYEQYF. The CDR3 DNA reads TGTGCCAGCAGTTTAAGGCAGGGATCCTACGAGCAGTACTTC.